Below, 30 T cell receptor beta chains from the same sample are listed, as sequenced in a study of blood T cell repertoires in COVID-19. The repertoire was sequenced with immunoSEQ multiplex PCR; TCRdb's copy has only in-frame clones and lacks some. The sample lists 100,000 to 120,000 clones; over 60% were seen once. Sample: peripheral blood. These receptors were collected from a woman older than 75 with active or convalescent COVID-19.

V and J are TRBV5-4 and TRBJ2-2; D is unresolved. The CDR3 loop spans 16 amino acids. The V and J ends lost 2 bases and 0 bases respectively, with 11 bases between them. Germline CDR1 is SGHNT and CDR2 is YYREEE (reference sequence). The CDR3 protein is CASSLRALANTGELFF. The CDR3 DNA is TGTGCCAGCAGCTTACGAGCGCTCGCGAACACCGGGGAGCTGTTTTTT.

J is TRBJ1-1 and V is TRBV5-1; 8 nucleotides align to TRBD1. The junction had 5 bases not matched to a gene; V was cut back by 4 bases and J by 3 bases. The CDR3 has 14 amino acids. Germline CDR1 and CDR2: SGHRS and YFSETQ. The CDR3 nucleotides read TGCGCCAGCAGCGAACGACAGGGGTACACTGAAGCTTTCTTT. Residues: CASSERQGYTEAFF.

The V gene is TRBV23-1, the J gene TRBJ2-7, with 8 bases matching TRBD1. TRBV23-1 is annotated as an ORF whose role is uncertain. J was trimmed by 7 bases and V by 4 bases; bases with no gene match: 15. CDR3 length equals 16 residues. The CDR3 region is CASSLAPGQAPREQYF. The DNA for the CDR3 is TGCGCCAGCAGTCTCGCCCCGGGACAGGCCCCCAGAGAGCAGTACTTC.

V is TRBV12-3 or TRBV12-4 and J is TRBJ2-3; D is undetermined. This CDR3 spans 12 amino acids. The V and J ends lost 3 bases and 2 bases respectively, with 3 bases between them. The CDR3: CASSFITDTQYF. CDR3 DNA: TGTGCCAGCAGTTTTATCACAGATACGCAGTATTTT.

This sequence joins TRBV27 and TRBJ2-7; 10 nucleotides match TRBD2. Germline loops: CDR1 MNHEY, CDR2 SMNVEV (reference sequence). This CDR3 has 17 amino acids. V dropped 3 bases and J dropped 6; count of bases not matched to a gene: 14. This chain's CDR3 is CASSLARGASGRGEQYF. As DNA, the CDR3 is TGTGCCAGCAGTTTGGCCCGGGGGGCTAGCGGGAGAGGCGAGCAGTACTTC.

This chain links TRBV2 with TRBJ1-1, with D possibly matching TRBD1 (6 bases). Germline V gives CDR1 SNHLY, CDR2 FYNNEI. V lost 5 bases and J lost 5, with 15 bases in between. CDR3 length: 14 residues. In DNA, the CDR3 is TGTGCCAGCAGTCCGAGGGGGGGAATGACTGAAGCTTTCTTT. This translates into CASSPRGGMTEAFF.

This clone was counted a single time. The J gene is TRBJ1-2, the V gene TRBV19, with D possibly matching TRBD1 (5 bases). The CDR3 consists of 13 residues. Trimming removed 5 bases at V and 0 bases at J, with 7 bases between. The germline V gene has CDR1 LNHDA and CDR2 SQIVND (reference sequence). CDR3 nucleotide sequence: TGTGCCAGTAGTCAGGGAACTAACTATGGCTACACCTTC. Encoded protein: CASSQGTNYGYTF.

The chain has TRBV28 and TRBJ1-1, with D uncertain. Germline lookup yields CDR1 MDHEN and CDR2 SYDVKM. V was pared by 6 bases and J by 11 bases, with 25 bases between. The CDR3 contains 15 residues. CDR3 sequence reads: CASSPPPGGYAPAFF. CDR3 nucleotides: TGTGCCAGCAGCCCCCCACCTGGAGGATATGCCCCTGCTTTCTTT. Full variable domain (remainder filled in from reference TRBV28 and TRBJ1-1): DVKVTQSSRYLVKRTGEKVFLECVQDMDHENMFWYRQDPGLGLRLIYFSYDVKMKEKGDIPEGYSVSREKKERFSLILESASTNQTSMYLCASSPPPGGYAPAFFGQGTRLTVV.

A few counts support this clone. The rearrangement joins TRBV12-3 or TRBV12-4 to TRBJ2-5; D is possibly TRBD1 (5 bases). V lost 0 bases, J lost 3 bases, and 5 bases lay in between. The CDR3 spans 13 residues. CDR3 DNA: TGTGCCAGCAGTTTAGCCAGGGAAGAGACCCAGTACTTC. Residues: CASSLAREETQYF.

This clone occurred a few times. CDR3 in amino acids: CASSLGQGDRFGNTIYF. The CDR3 DNA reads as TGTGCCAGCAGCCTGGGACAGGGGGATCGGTTTGGAAACACCATATATTTT. The chain joins TRBV4-2 to TRBJ1-3; 11 nucleotides align to TRBD1. V was pared by 4 bases and J by 3 bases, with 8 bases of the junction left unmatched. This CDR3 is built from 17 residues. The V gene's germline CDR1 is LGHNA and CDR2 YNFKEQ.

This sequence joins TRBV7-3 and TRBJ1-1; D perhaps matches TRBD1 (6 bases). This CDR3 has 15 amino acids. V gave up 2 bases and J gave up 4 bases, with 14 bases separating them. CDR1 is SGHTA, CDR2 FQGTGA, per germline. DNA for the CDR3: TGTGCCAGCAGCTTACAACGTTTGGGGGCCACTGAAGCTTTCTTT. It yields the protein CASSLQRLGATEAFF.

The rearrangement links TRBV27 to TRBJ1-1; TRBD1 might be the D (6 bases). Trimming pared 4 bases from V and 5 bases from J, leaving 14 bases between. The CDR3 runs to 14 residues. The germline CDR1 and CDR2 sequences are MNHEY and SMNVEV (reference sequence). The CDR3 DNA reads as TGTGCCAGCAGTTATACAGGGAAGGGAACTGAAGCTTTCTTT. Residues: CASSYTGKGTEAFF.

This chain joins TRBV18 and TRBJ1-3; 8 nucleotides match TRBD1. Germline CDR1 and CDR2: KGHSH and LQKENI. This CDR3 is built from 15 residues. The junction had 3 bases not matched to a gene; V was cut back by 3 bases and J by 2 bases. DNA of the CDR3: TGTGCCAGCTCACCCACGGGACAGGCTGGAAACACCATATATTTT. Translated, it gives CASSPTGQAGNTIYF.

The chain recombines TRBV11-2 with TRBJ2-1, with 12 bases aligning to TRBD2. Per the germline V gene, CDR1 is SGHAT and CDR2 is FQNNGV. The CDR3 consists of 17 residues. Trimming at V came to 1 base and at J to 4 bases, leaving 5 bases not matched to a gene. The CDR3 reads CASSLGASGRGYNEQFF. The CDR3 coding sequence is TGTGCCAGCAGCTTAGGGGCTAGCGGGAGGGGGTACAATGAGCAGTTCTTC. Using reference TRBV11-2 and TRBJ2-1 for the parts outside the CDR3, the full variable domain is EAGVAQSPRYKIIEKRQSVAFWCNPISGHATLYWYQQILGQGPKLLIQFQNNGVVDDSQLPKDRFSAERLKGVDSTLKIQPAKLEDSAVYLCASSLGASGRGYNEQFFGPGTRLTVL.

V gene TRBV6-6 combines with J gene TRBJ2-2, with a tentative D call TRBD2 (7 bases). The CDR3 is made up of 13 amino acids. The V and J ends lost 9 bases and 4 bases respectively, with 12 bases between them. Germline V CDR1 and CDR2: MNHNY, SVGAGI (reference sequence). CDR3 DNA sequence: TGTGCCAGTCGGAGGGGGGGCACCGGGGAGCTGTTTTTT. It yields the protein CASRRGGTGELFF.

This clone was seen at least ten times. The CDR3 DNA reads as TGTGCCAGCAGCATCGGACAGGGGCGAGCAACTAATGAAAAACTGTTTTTT. As protein: CASSIGQGRATNEKLFF. This chain joins TRBV7-9 and TRBJ1-4; TRBD1 agrees at 9 bases. J was trimmed by 0 bases and V by 5 bases; bases with no gene match: 7. The CDR3 consists of 17 residues. The V gene's germline CDR1 is SEHNR and CDR2 FQNEAQ (reference sequence).

V gene TRBV7-8 combines with J gene TRBJ1-1; D unclear. V gave up 5 bases and J gave up 1 base, with 11 bases separating them. Germline V gene lookup returns CDR1 SGHVS and CDR2 FQNEAQ. This CDR3 region has 14 residues. This CDR3 reads CASSPRRANTEAFF. CDR3 coding DNA: TGTGCCAGCAGCCCACGCCGAGCGAACACTGAAGCTTTCTTT.

The chain has TRBV3-1 (or the pseudogene TRBV3-2) and TRBJ2-7, with TRBD1 identical over 7 bases. The germline gives CDR1 LGHDT, CDR2 YNNKEL (reference sequence). The CDR3 sequence is 15 residues long. V was clipped by 4 bases and J by 0 bases; unmatched bases: 6. The CDR3 protein is CASSRRTGSSYEQYF. The CDR3 region has the DNA TGTGCCAGCAGCCGGCGGACAGGAAGCTCCTACGAGCAGTACTTC.

This clone was seen a few times. The CDR3 sequence is CASSLGGRQTQYF. The CDR3 nucleotides are TGCGCCAGCAGCTTGGGTGGGAGACAGACCCAGTACTTC. V and J are TRBV5-1 and TRBJ2-5, with a possible D match to TRBD2 (5 bases). Looked up from germline, CDR1 is SGHRS and CDR2 is YFSETQ. Trimming removed 0 bases from V and 6 bases from J, with 9 bases in between. The CDR3 runs 13 residues.

The chain has TRBV3-1 (or the pseudogene TRBV3-2) and TRBJ2-1, with 10 nucleotides matching TRBD2. The ends lost 4 bases at V and 5 bases at J; junction bases unmatched: 8. The germline V gene has CDR1 LGHDT and CDR2 YNNKEL (reference sequence). There are 16 residues in the CDR3. The CDR3 here is CASSRSLAGLDNEQFF. CDR3 sequence (DNA): TGTGCCAGCAGCCGCTCACTAGCGGGGCTCGACAATGAGCAGTTCTTC.

This chain uses TRBV30 with TRBJ1-1; D call uncertain. Germline V gene sequence: CDR1 GTSNPN, CDR2 SVGIG (reference sequence). V lost 1 base and J 1 base, leaving 7 bases between the germline ends. The CDR3 sequence is 13 residues long. The CDR3 is CAWSGQANTEAFF. The CDR3 DNA sequence: TGTGCCTGGAGTGGGCAGGCGAACACTGAAGCTTTCTTT.

The V call is TRBV2, the J call TRBJ1-1; 9 bases line up with TRBD1. With 1 base clipped from V and 1 base from J, the junction kept 7 bases outside the gene matches. The germline V gene has CDR1 SNHLY and CDR2 FYNNEI. The CDR3 has 17 amino acids. CDR3: CASSEGPWDRANTEAFF. As DNA, the CDR3 is TGTGCCAGCAGTGAAGGACCCTGGGACAGGGCGAACACTGAAGCTTTCTTT.

This clone was observed a few times. This chain links TRBV6-2 or TRBV6-3 with TRBJ1-2; 8 nucleotides line up with TRBD1. Germline V gene data show CDR1 as MNHEY and CDR2 as SVGEGT. The CDR3 spans 15 residues. V lost 4 bases and J lost 3; bases outside the gene matches: 7. For the CDR3, the DNA is TGTGCCAGCAGTTCCGGGACAGGTCTTTACTATGGCTACACCTTC. It translates to CASSSGTGLYYGYTF.

The rearrangement uses TRBV4-3 and TRBJ2-1; 8 bases are a match to TRBD2. The V gene end was trimmed by 2 bases and the J gene end by 9 bases; junction bases not matched to a gene: 9. From germline, CDR1 is LGHNA and CDR2 YSLEER. The CDR3 has 15 residues. Written as DNA, the CDR3 is TGCGCCAGCAGCCAATTCTCCGGGAGGGCAGGTGAGCAGTTCTTC. It encodes CASSQFSGRAGEQFF.

This chain joins TRBV5-1 and TRBJ2-5; D perhaps matches TRBD1 (6 bases). V shed 0 bases and J shed 3 bases, with 12 bases lying between them. The CDR3 runs 15 residues. Germline V gives CDR1 SGHRS, CDR2 YFSETQ. CDR3 loop: CASSLGYRAKETQYF. The CDR3 nucleotides are TGCGCCAGCAGCTTGGGGTACAGGGCTAAAGAGACCCAGTACTTC.

This clone was picked up one time. The gene calls are TRBV2 and TRBJ1-2; TRBD1 agrees at 9 bases. The germline V gene has CDR1 SNHLY and CDR2 FYNNEI. The CDR3 length is 13 residues. V gave up 6 bases and J gave up 4 bases; unmatched junction bases: 3. The CDR3 loop is CASSEDRGYGYTF. The CDR3 nucleotides are TGTGCCAGCAGCGAGGACAGGGGCTATGGCTACACCTTC.

This clone has only a few counts. The rearrangement joins TRBV28 to TRBJ2-1, with 11 nucleotides matching TRBD2. V shed 3 bases, J shed 8 bases, and the junction held 9 bases outside the gene matches. The CDR3 sequence is 16 residues long. Germline CDR1 reads MDHEN; CDR2 reads SYDVKM. CDR3 protein: CASSFRTSGRSYEQFF. In DNA, the CDR3 is TGTGCCAGCAGTTTCCGAACTAGCGGGAGATCATATGAGCAGTTCTTC.

The CDR3 sequence: CAISILGPRDSPLHF. The CDR3 DNA is TGTGCCATCAGTATCCTGGGGCCCAGGGATTCACCCCTCCACTTT. The V gene is TRBV10-3, the J gene TRBJ1-6, with D possibly TRBD1 on 5 matching bases. V lost 5 bases to trimming and J lost 8 bases, with 16 bases between them. The germline V gene encodes CDR1 ENHRY and CDR2 SYGVKD. There are 15 residues in the CDR3.

This sequence joins TRBV7-2 and TRBJ1-1, with 7 positions matching TRBD1. From germline, CDR1 is SGHTA and CDR2 FQGNSA. This CDR3 has 13 amino acids. Trimming removed 0 bases from V and 8 bases from J; junction bases left unmatched: 3. Here the CDR3 DNA reads TGTGCCAGCAGCTTAGCCCTGGGACAGGAAGCTTTCTTT. It encodes CASSLALGQEAFF.

The chain recombines TRBV27 with TRBJ2-3; 8 bases map to TRBD2. Germline lookup yields CDR1 MNHEY and CDR2 SMNVEV (reference sequence). Trimming cost V 3 bases and J 6 bases; bases outside gene matches: 8. The CDR3 is 15 amino acids. CDR3 sequence: CASSFYGRAWDTQYF. For the CDR3, the DNA is TGTGCCAGCAGTTTTTACGGGAGGGCCTGGGATACGCAGTATTTT.